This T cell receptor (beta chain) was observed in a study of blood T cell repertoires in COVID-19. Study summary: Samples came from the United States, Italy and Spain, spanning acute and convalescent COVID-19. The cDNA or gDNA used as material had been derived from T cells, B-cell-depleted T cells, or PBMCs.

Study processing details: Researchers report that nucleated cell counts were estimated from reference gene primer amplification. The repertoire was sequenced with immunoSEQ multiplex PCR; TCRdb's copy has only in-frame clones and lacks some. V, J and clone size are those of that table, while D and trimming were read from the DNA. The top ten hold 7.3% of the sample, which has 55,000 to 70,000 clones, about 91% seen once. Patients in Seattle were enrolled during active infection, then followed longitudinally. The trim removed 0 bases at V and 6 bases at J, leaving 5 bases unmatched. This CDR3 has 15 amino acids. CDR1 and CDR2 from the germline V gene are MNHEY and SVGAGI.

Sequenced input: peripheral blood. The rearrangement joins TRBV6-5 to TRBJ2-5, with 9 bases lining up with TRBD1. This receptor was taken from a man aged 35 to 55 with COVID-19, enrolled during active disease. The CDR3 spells CASSYSRTGVKTQYF. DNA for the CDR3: TGTGCCAGCAGTTACTCCCGGACAGGGGTGAAGACCCAGTACTTC.